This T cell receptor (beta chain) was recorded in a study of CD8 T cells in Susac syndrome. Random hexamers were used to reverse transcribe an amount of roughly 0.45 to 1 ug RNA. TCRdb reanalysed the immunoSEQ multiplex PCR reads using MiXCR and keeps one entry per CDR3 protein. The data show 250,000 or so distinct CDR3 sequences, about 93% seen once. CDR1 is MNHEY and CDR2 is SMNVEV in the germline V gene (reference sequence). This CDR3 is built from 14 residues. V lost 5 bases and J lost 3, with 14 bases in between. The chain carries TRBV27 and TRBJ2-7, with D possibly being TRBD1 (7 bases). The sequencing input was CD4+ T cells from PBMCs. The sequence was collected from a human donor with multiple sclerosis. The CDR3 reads CASSGGTEFYEQYF. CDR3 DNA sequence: TGTGCCAGCAGTGGGGGGACAGAGTTCTACGAGCAGTACTTC.